What follows are 7 T cell receptor beta chains derived from one specimen sequenced in a study of blood T cell repertoires in COVID-19. Profiling relied on immunoSEQ multiplex PCR, and the TCRdb table lists in-frame clones only, not all of them. Among about 190,000 clones listed, roughly 78% were seen once. The sample comprised peripheral blood. These TCRs come from a woman older than 75 with active or convalescent COVID-19.

The CDR3 sequence: CASSLGTGTYNEQFF. In DNA form, the CDR3 reads TGTGCCAGCAGTTTAGGGACAGGGACCTACAATGAGCAGTTCTTC. The J gene is TRBJ2-1, the V gene TRBV6-5, with TRBD1 matching over 9 bases. Trimming cost V 4 bases and J 2 bases; bases outside gene matches: 3. From germline, CDR1 is MNHEY and CDR2 SVGAGI. This CDR3 is 15 amino acids long.

The V and J genes are TRBV2 and TRBJ2-1; D is perhaps TRBD1 (5 bases). With 6 bases removed from V and 6 bases from J, the gap between germline ends came to 15 bases. This CDR3 region has 14 residues. Per the germline V gene, CDR1 is SNHLY and CDR2 is FYNNEI. CDR3 bases: TGTGCCAGCAGCGACATAACAGGTATCAATGAGCAGTTCTTC. Amino acid sequence: CASSDITGINEQFF.

The chain uses TRBV9 and TRBJ2-1; 7 bases line up with TRBD2. CDR3 length equals 17 residues. The ends lost 2 bases at V and 0 bases at J; junction bases unmatched: 8. Germline CDR1 SGDLS, CDR2 YYNGEE. The CDR3 spells CASSVFGGFSSYNEQFF. In DNA form, the CDR3 reads TGTGCCAGCAGCGTCTTCGGGGGGTTTAGCTCCTACAATGAGCAGTTCTTC. The full variable domain, completed using reference TRBV9 and TRBJ2-1, is DSGVTQTPKHLITATGQRVTLRCSPRSGDLSVYWYQQSLDQGLQFLIQYYNGEERAKGNILERFSAQQFPDLHSELNLSSLELGDSALYFCASSVFGGFSSYNEQFFGPGTRLTVL.

The chain recombines TRBV20-1 with TRBJ2-7; D may be TRBD2 (6 bases). Germline CDR1 DFQATT, CDR2 SNEGSKA (reference sequence). The V end lost 3 bases, the J end lost 3 bases, and 18 bases lay between the germline ends. The CDR3 consists of 15 residues. The CDR3 DNA follows: TGCAGTGCTAGTTCGCTACGGGCAGCGGGCTACGAGCAGTACTTC. Translation gives CSASSLRAAGYEQYF.

This chain uses TRBV28 with TRBJ1-6, with D possibly matching TRBD1 (5 bases). The CDR3 loop spans 17 amino acids. Germline lookup yields CDR1 MDHEN and CDR2 SYDVKM. Trimming stripped 6 bases from V and 9 bases from J, with 24 bases between. CDR3 sequence: CASSPPGWGGNSSPLHF. Here the CDR3 DNA reads TGTGCCAGCAGCCCGCCGGGATGGGGGGGAAATTCTTCACCCCTCCACTTT.

The V and J genes are TRBV2 and TRBJ1-5; the D is unclear. The CDR3 sequence is 13 residues long. Per the germline V gene, CDR1 is SNHLY and CDR2 is FYNNEI. Trimming stripped 4 bases from V and 5 bases from J, with 9 bases between. This CDR3 is CASSVLKDQPQHF. The CDR3 DNA follows: TGTGCCAGCAGTGTACTTAAAGATCAGCCCCAGCATTTT.

The chain recombines TRBV20-1 with TRBJ2-7, with a possible D match to TRBD2 (5 bases). Between the trimmed V and J ends, which lost 3 bases and 4 bases, there was a span of 16 bases. The length of the CDR3 is 14 residues. The germline V gene has CDR1 DFQATT and CDR2 SNEGSKA (reference sequence). CDR3 protein: CSASFGLGTYEQYF. CDR3 in DNA: TGCAGTGCTAGTTTCGGACTTGGAACGTACGAGCAGTACTTC.